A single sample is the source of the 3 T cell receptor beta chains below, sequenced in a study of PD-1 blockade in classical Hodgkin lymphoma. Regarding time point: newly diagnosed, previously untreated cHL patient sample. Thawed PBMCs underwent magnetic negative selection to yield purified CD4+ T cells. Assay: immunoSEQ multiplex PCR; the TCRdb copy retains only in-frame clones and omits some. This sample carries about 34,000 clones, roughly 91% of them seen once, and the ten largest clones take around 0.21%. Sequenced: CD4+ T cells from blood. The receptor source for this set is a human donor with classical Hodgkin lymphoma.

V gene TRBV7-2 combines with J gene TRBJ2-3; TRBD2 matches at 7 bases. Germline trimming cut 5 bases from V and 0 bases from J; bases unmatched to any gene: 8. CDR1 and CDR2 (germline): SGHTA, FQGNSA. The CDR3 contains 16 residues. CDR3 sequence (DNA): TGTGCCAGCAGCCCCAGCGGGACTCATAGCACAGATACGCAGTATTTT. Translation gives CASSPSGTHSTDTQYF.

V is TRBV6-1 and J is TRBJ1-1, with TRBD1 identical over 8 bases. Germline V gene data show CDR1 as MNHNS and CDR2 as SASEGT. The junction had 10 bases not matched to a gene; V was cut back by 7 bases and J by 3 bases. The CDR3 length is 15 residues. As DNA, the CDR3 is TGTGCCAGCACTCCAAAACAGGGGGGACACACTGAAGCTTTCTTT. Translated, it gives CASTPKQGGHTEAFF.

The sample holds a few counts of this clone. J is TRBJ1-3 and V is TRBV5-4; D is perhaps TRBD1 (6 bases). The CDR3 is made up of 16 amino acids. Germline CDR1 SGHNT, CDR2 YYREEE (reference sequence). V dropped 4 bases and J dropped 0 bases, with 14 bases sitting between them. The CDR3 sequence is CASSLTGTTSGNTIYF. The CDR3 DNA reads TGTGCCAGCAGCCTTACAGGGACCACCTCTGGAAACACCATATATTTT.